Below, 23 T cell receptor beta chains from the same sample are listed, as sequenced in a study of T cells in Graves' hyperthyroidism and ophthalmopathy. Amplification of TCR beta CDR3 regions used RNA as the template. A set of HTBI primers served as the primers for a first-round RT-PCR of the TCR CDR3. MiXCR, applied by TCRdb to the multiplex PCR reads, yields one record per CDR3 protein. This table holds hundreds of thousands of distinct CDR3 sequences, about 14% found once. Sample: blood. These receptors all stem from a middle-aged man with Graves' ophthalmopathy.

This clonotype was recorded at least ten times. The chain's CDR3 is CASSPLRTSGDPSTDTQYF. The CDR3 DNA reads as TGTGCCAGCTCACCACTACGGACTAGCGGGGATCCTAGCACAGATACGCAGTATTTT. V gene TRBV18 combines with J gene TRBJ2-3, with 12 bases that match TRBD2. The CDR3 covers 19 residues. V gave up 1 base and J gave up 0 bases; unmatched junction bases: 8. Germline assignment: CDR1 KGHSH and CDR2 LQKENI.

This clonotype has a count of ten or more. V gene TRBV5-1 combines with J gene TRBJ2-3, with 8 bases identical to TRBD2. Trimming took 6 bases from V and 1 from J; bases not matched to a gene: 4. Germline CDR1 and CDR2: SGHRS and YFSETQ. The CDR3 runs to 14 residues. CDR3 nucleotide sequence: TGCGCCAGCATGAGCGGGGGAGGCACAGATACGCAGTATTTT. As protein: CASMSGGGTDTQYF.

CDR3 protein: CASSIALAGPNQPQHF. CDR3 coding DNA: TGTGCCAGTAGTATAGCATTGGCAGGGCCCAATCAGCCCCAGCATTTT. V is TRBV19 and J is TRBJ1-5; TRBD1 is a possible D gene (5 bases). The germline V gene has CDR1 LNHDA and CDR2 SQIVND (reference sequence). This CDR3 comprises 16 residues. V lost 1 base and J lost 3, with 13 bases in between.

Remarks on this clonotype: Since a much larger clone is just one base distant, this may be a read error. This rearrangement joins TRBV11-2 to TRBJ2-2, with D uncertain. Germline CDR1 reads SGHAT; CDR2 reads FQNNGV. The CDR3 totals 16 residues. The CDR3 DNA reads TGTGCCAGCAGCTTATTTCAGGTGGCGAACGCCGGGGAGCTGTTTTTT. Residues: CASSLFQVANAGELFF.

The V call is TRBV5-1, the J call TRBJ2-4; TRBD2 matches at 7 bases. The V and J ends lost 4 bases and 5 bases, in that order; junction bases with no gene match: 3. CDR3 size: 13 residues. The germline CDR1 and CDR2 sequences are SGHRS and YFSETQ. The chain's CDR3 is CASSRSGENIQYF. In DNA, the CDR3 is TGCGCCAGCAGCCGGAGCGGGGAAAACATTCAGTACTTC.

A remark on this clonotype: One end of the junction varies from germline; a read error may be responsible. The rearrangement uses TRBV29-1 and TRBJ2-5, with a possible D match to TRBD2 (5 bases). The CDR3 is 17 amino acids. Per the germline V gene, CDR1 is SQVTM and CDR2 is ANQGSEA. The CDR3 nucleotides read TGCAGCGTTGAAGATCCGGGCGTTCGGGAACCCCAAGAGGCCCAGTACTTC. Translation: CSVEDPGVREPQEAQYF.

Remarks on this clonotype: An end of the junction differs from the germline gene, which may be a read error. The J gene is TRBJ2-3, the V gene TRBV11-3; no firm D call. Germline V gene lookup returns CDR1 SGHNT and CDR2 YENEEA. The CDR3 spans 17 residues. As DNA, the CDR3 is TGTGCCGGCAGCTTAGACTCTGGTAATCGAATCACAGATACGCAGTATTTT. Translated, it gives CAGSLDSGNRITDTQYF. The variable domain in full, completed from reference TRBV11-3 and TRBJ2-3, reads EAGVVQSPRYKIIEKKQPVAFWCNPISGHNTLYWYLQNLGQGPELLIRYENEEAVDDSQLPKDRFSAERLKGVDSTLKIQPAELGDSAVYLCAGSLDSGNRITDTQYFGPGTRLTVL.

This clonotype was counted at least ten times. The chain combines TRBV20-1 with TRBJ2-5, with TRBD1 identical over 10 bases. Germline loops: CDR1 DFQATT, CDR2 SNEGSKA (reference sequence). CDR3 length: 18 residues. Trimming removed 3 bases from V and 2 bases from J; junction bases left unmatched: 15. The CDR3 loop is CSARDTPTGGIWQETQYF. The CDR3 DNA sequence: TGCAGTGCTAGGGATACTCCGACAGGGGGCATATGGCAAGAGACCCAGTACTTC.

This chain joins TRBV6-1 and TRBJ2-2, with D maybe TRBD2 (5 bases). The CDR3 contains 13 residues. V was trimmed by 6 bases and J by 6 bases, leaving 11 bases between them. CDR1 is MNHNS and CDR2 is SASEGT in the germline V gene. The CDR3 DNA sequence: TGTGCCAGCAGACCACCTAGCTCCGGGGAGCTGTTTTTT. This translates into CASRPPSSGELFF.

This clonotype has at least ten counts. CDR3 amino acids: CASALRGSSYEQYF. The CDR3 nucleotides read TGTGCCAGTGCCCTTAGGGGGAGCTCCTACGAGCAGTACTTC. The rearrangement joins TRBV7-8 to TRBJ2-7, with D possibly being TRBD1 (6 bases). V dropped 9 bases and J dropped 0 bases, with 15 bases sitting between them. The CDR3 covers 14 residues. Germline CDR1 reads SGHVS; CDR2 reads FQNEAQ. Variable domain in full (rest from reference TRBV7-8 and TRBJ2-7): GAGVSQSPRYKVAKRGQDVALRCDPISGHVSLFWYQQALGQGPEFLTYFQNEAQLDKSGLPSDRFFAERPEGSVSTLKIQRTQQEDSAVYLCASALRGSSYEQYFGPGTRLTVT.

The sample holds many counts of this clonotype. The CDR3 region has the DNA TGTGCCAGCAGGCCCGAGGGGAGACTTCAGACGTACAATGAGCAGTTCTTC. This gives the protein CASRPEGRLQTYNEQFF. This chain joins TRBV7-2 and TRBJ2-1; D is possibly TRBD1 or TRBD2 (5 bases each). The CDR3 sequence is 17 residues long. Germline V gene lookup returns CDR1 SGHTA and CDR2 FQGNSA. Trimming shortened V by 6 bases and J by 4 bases, and 22 bases separated the two germline ends. The whole variable domain, filled in from reference TRBV7-2 and TRBJ2-1, reads GAGVSQSPSNKVTEKGKDVELRCDPISGHTALYWYRQSLGQGLEFLIYFQGNSAPDKSGLPSDRFSAERTGGSVSTLTIQRTQQEDSAVYLCASRPEGRLQTYNEQFFGPGTRLTVL.

This clonotype came up a few times. J is TRBJ1-1 and V is TRBV9, with 7 bases identical to TRBD1. The CDR3 consists of 14 residues. V was clipped by 4 bases and J by 4 bases; unmatched bases: 7. From germline, CDR1 is SGDLS and CDR2 YYNGEE. The CDR3 is CASSNTGAGTEAFF. As DNA, the CDR3 is TGTGCCAGCAGCAATACAGGGGCGGGCACTGAAGCTTTCTTT.

At least ten counts were recorded for this clonotype. The chain recombines TRBV20-1 with TRBJ2-5; TRBD2 matches 12 bases. Germline V CDR1 and CDR2: DFQATT, SNEGSKA (reference sequence). The CDR3 is 16 residues long. With V trimmed by 0 bases and J by 5 bases, 7 bases remained unmatched. Written as DNA, the CDR3 is TGCAGTGCTAGAGACGTACTAGCGGGAGGTCGGGAGACCCAGTACTTC. Its translation: CSARDVLAGGRETQYF.

This clonotype was counted ten times or more. CDR3 sequence reads: CASRSSSGTYEQYF. In DNA, the CDR3 is TGTGCCAGCAGATCCTCTAGCGGTACCTACGAGCAGTACTTC. The chain combines TRBV7-2 with TRBJ2-7, with 7 bases fitting TRBD2. This CDR3 spans 14 amino acids. The ends lost 6 bases at V and 2 bases at J; junction bases unmatched: 7. Per germline, CDR1 SGHTA and CDR2 FQGNSA.

Concerning this clonotype: This could be a read error, since a much larger clone is one nucleotide away. This chain links TRBV4-1 with TRBJ2-4; 10 nucleotides agree with TRBD2. The CDR3 contains 16 residues. CDR1 and CDR2 (germline): MGHRA, YSYEKL. Here the CDR3 DNA reads TGCACCAGCAGCCAAGAACCTAGCGGGAGTTGGAACATTCAGTACTTC. Translation gives CTSSQEPSGSWNIQYF.

This clonotype appeared many times. The chain has TRBV10-3 and TRBJ2-7; D is uncertain. Trimming removed 0 bases from V and 9 bases from J, with 18 bases in between. The CDR3 runs 15 residues. Germline assignment: CDR1 ENHRY and CDR2 SYGVKD. DNA of the CDR3: TGTGCCATCAGTGAGTCGCTCGATTCACCTACGGGGCAGTACTTC. Translated, it gives CAISESLDSPTGQYF.

This clonotype came up a few times. V usage is TRBV10-3 and J usage is TRBJ2-2; the D gene could be TRBD1 or TRBD2 (5 bases each). V lost 7 bases to trimming and J lost 8 bases, with 14 bases between them. The CDR3 contains 13 residues. CDR1 ENHRY and CDR2 SYGVKD come from the germline V gene. CDR3 bases: TGTGCCATCAAAAGAGACGGGGCGGGGGAGCTGTTTTTT. Encoded protein: CAIKRDGAGELFF.

This clonotype was seen a handful of times. This sequence joins TRBV6-1 and TRBJ2-7; 8 bases line up with TRBD2. The V segment lost 4 bases and the J segment 6 bases; nucleotides outside the gene matches: 8. The CDR3 has 14 residues. Germline V CDR1 and CDR2: MNHNS, SASEGT. The DNA of the CDR3 is TGTGCCAGCAGTGGGCAAGGAGGACTAGCCGAGCAGTACTTC. Translating gives CASSGQGGLAEQYF.

This clonotype was recorded a few times. J is TRBJ1-6 and V is TRBV30; 9 positions agree with TRBD1. V shed 4 bases and J 13 bases; nucleotides not matched to a gene: 11. The CDR3 is 14 residues long. In germline, CDR1 is GTSNPN, CDR2 SVGIG (reference sequence). CDR3 sequence (DNA): TGTGCCTGGAATAGCGGGACAGGGTTCGCCCCCCTCCACTTT. This codes for CAWNSGTGFAPLHF.

V and J are TRBV2 and TRBJ2-5, with D possibly being TRBD1 or TRBD2 (5 bases each). V gave up 8 bases and J gave up 4 bases, with 14 bases separating them. Germline loops: CDR1 SNHLY, CDR2 FYNNEI. The CDR3 covers 13 residues. The CDR3 loop reads CASCLERGETQYF. The CDR3 DNA is TGTGCCAGCTGCCTTGAGAGGGGAGAGACCCAGTACTTC.

The sample holds many counts of this clonotype. This chain joins TRBV13 and TRBJ2-1; tentatively, D is TRBD2 (5 bases). V lost 2 bases and J 8 bases, leaving 10 bases between the germline ends. The CDR3 contains 13 residues. The germline V gene has CDR1 PRHDT and CDR2 FYEKMQ (reference sequence). This chain's CDR3 is CASSLFGGHEQFF. CDR3 DNA sequence: TGTGCCAGCAGCTTATTCGGAGGCCATGAGCAGTTCTTC. Together with reference TRBV13 and TRBJ2-1, the CDR3 gives the full variable domain: AAGVIQSPRHLIKEKRETATLKCYPIPRHDTVYWYQQGPGQDPQFLISFYEKMQSDKGSIPDRFSAQQFSDYHSELNMSSLELGDSALYFCASSLFGGHEQFFGPGTRLTVL.

In its sample, this clonotype was seen many times. The chain employs TRBV12-3 or TRBV12-4 and TRBJ1-5, with D possibly matching TRBD1 (5 bases). V was pared by 6 bases and J by 3 bases, with 9 bases between. The CDR3 has 13 residues. The CDR3 DNA reads TGTGCCAGCAGCCGGGGGGTCAATCAGCCCCAGCATTTT. This translates into CASSRGVNQPQHF.

This clonotype was observed at least ten times. J is TRBJ2-3 and V is TRBV6-5, with a possible D match to TRBD2 (5 bases). Germline CDR1 is MNHEY and CDR2 is SVGAGI. The CDR3 contains 17 residues. Trimming stripped 2 bases from V and 2 bases from J, with 17 bases between. The DNA for the CDR3 is TGTGCCAGCAGTTACGGGGTGCTAGCCACTAACACAGATACGCAGTATTTT. This gives the protein CASSYGVLATNTDTQYF.